The present T cell receptor (beta chain) was sequenced within a study of blood T cell repertoires in COVID-19. In the study overall: The samples span acute and convalescent COVID-19 from the United States, Italy and Spain.

Generated by immunoSEQ multiplex PCR, the TCRdb table keeps only in-frame clones and is missing some. Of hundreds of thousands of clones in the sample, 75% to 90% are singletons; the top ten hold 2% to 3%. The CDR3 has 13 residues. From germline, CDR1 is MDHEN and CDR2 SYDVKM. V shed 3 bases and J shed 1 base, with 6 bases lying between them. The study counted Cohort 3 donors as recovered given two negative PCRs, clearance, or symptom resolution. The V call is TRBV28, the J call TRBJ1-1; D not resolved. The sequenced sample was PBMCs or T cells enriched from blood (not recorded which). This receptor was taken from a woman between 18 and 29 years old who had recovered from COVID-19. The CDR3 loop is CASSFIRNTEAFF. The CDR3 DNA sequence: TGTGCCAGCAGTTTTATCCGGAACACTGAAGCTTTCTTT.